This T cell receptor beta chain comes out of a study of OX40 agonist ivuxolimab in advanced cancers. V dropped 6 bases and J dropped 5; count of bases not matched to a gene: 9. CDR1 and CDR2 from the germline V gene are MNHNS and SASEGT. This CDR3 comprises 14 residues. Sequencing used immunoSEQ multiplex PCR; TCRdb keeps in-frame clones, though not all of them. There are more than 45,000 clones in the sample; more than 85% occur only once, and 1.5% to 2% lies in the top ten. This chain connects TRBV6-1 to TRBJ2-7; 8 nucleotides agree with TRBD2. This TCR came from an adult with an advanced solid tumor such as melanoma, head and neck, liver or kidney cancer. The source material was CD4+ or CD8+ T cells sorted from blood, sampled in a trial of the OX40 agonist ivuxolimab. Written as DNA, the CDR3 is TGTGCCAGCAGCCCCGGACTAGCAAGCCACGAGCAGTACTTC. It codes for CASSPGLASHEQYF.